Following are 29 T cell receptor beta chains from one sample sequenced in a study of blood T cell repertoires in COVID-19. This table comes from immunoSEQ multiplex PCR, and its TCRdb copy is limited to in-frame clones, with some not included. This sample has 120,000 or so clones, with more than 70% found just once. Sequencing input: peripheral blood. The receptor set was obtained from a human donor in a cohort sampled during active COVID-19.

Points on this clone: Distinct nucleotide sequences in the sample also encode this CDR3. The rearrangement links TRBV10-2 to TRBJ2-1; 7 bases line up with TRBD2. The CDR3 contains 15 residues. V was pared by 3 bases and J by 4 bases, with 6 bases of the junction left unmatched. Per germline, CDR1 WSHSY and CDR2 SAAADI. The CDR3 sequence is CASSEGLAGYNEQFF. The CDR3 DNA reads as TGCGCCAGCAGTGAAGGGTTAGCGGGTTACAATGAGCAGTTCTTC.

The chain carries TRBV3-1 (or the pseudogene TRBV3-2) and TRBJ1-3; TRBD1 is a possible D gene (6 bases). Trimming removed 5 bases at V and 4 bases at J, with 27 bases between. This CDR3 spans 19 amino acids. Germline CDR1 reads LGHDT; CDR2 reads YNNKEL (reference sequence). This CDR3 reads CASSGFSGRDTILGNTIYF. The CDR3 nucleotides are TGTGCCAGCAGCGGCTTCTCCGGCCGGGACACTATTTTGGGAAACACCATATATTTT.

The chain combines TRBV5-1 with TRBJ2-3, with 7 nucleotides matching TRBD1. Germline V gene lookup returns CDR1 SGHRS and CDR2 YFSETQ. Unmatched junction bases numbered 7, after V lost 6 bases and J lost 0 bases. The length of the CDR3 is 15 residues. CDR3 sequence reads: CASTKGQPSTDTQYF. Here the CDR3 DNA reads TGCGCCAGCACCAAGGGACAGCCTAGCACAGATACGCAGTATTTT.

J is TRBJ1-4 and V is TRBV23-1; TRBD1 matches 9 bases. TRBV23-1 is given ORF status, its function remaining uncertain. Trimming cost V 0 bases and J 7 bases; bases outside gene matches: 3. This CDR3 has 15 residues. CDR3: CASSQSDRGVEKLFF. The DNA for the CDR3 is TGCGCCAGCAGTCAATCGGACAGGGGTGTTGAAAAACTGTTTTTT.

The V and J genes are TRBV28 and TRBJ1-3, with D tentatively TRBD1 (6 bases). V was pared by 10 bases and J by 4 bases, with 20 bases between. The CDR3 loop spans 15 amino acids. Per germline, CDR1 MDHEN and CDR2 SYDVKM. CDR3 residues: CATVSNRDFGNTIYF. The CDR3 DNA sequence: TGTGCCACCGTATCGAACAGGGATTTCGGAAACACCATATATTTT.

The chain couples TRBV27 to TRBJ2-7; D gene ambiguous. CDR3 size: 15 residues. CDR1 and CDR2 (germline): MNHEY, SMNVEV (reference sequence). V shed 0 bases and J shed 0 bases, with 9 bases lying between them. CDR3 sequence (DNA): TGTGCCAGCAGTTTATCCCCGACAACCTCCTACGAGCAGTACTTC. Translation gives CASSLSPTTSYEQYF.

The chain joins TRBV11-2 to TRBJ1-6; D is uncertain. The CDR3 is made up of 15 amino acids. The germline gives CDR1 SGHAT, CDR2 FQNNGV. Between the trimmed V and J ends, which lost 0 bases and 10 bases, there was a span of 13 bases. The CDR3: CASSLEDSSHSPLHF. The CDR3 DNA reads as TGTGCCAGCAGCTTAGAGGACTCCTCCCACTCACCCCTCCACTTT.

This sequence joins TRBV27 and TRBJ1-2, with D uncertain. Germline V CDR1 and CDR2: MNHEY, SMNVEV (reference sequence). This CDR3 contains 15 residues. V was pared by 3 bases and J by 2 bases, with 13 bases between. The CDR3 sequence: CASSFMGKLNYGYTF. CDR3 DNA: TGTGCCAGCAGTTTCATGGGCAAGCTGAACTATGGCTACACCTTC.

This chain's CDR3 is CASSPTAGGTDTQYF. The CDR3 DNA sequence: TGTGCCAGCTCACCAACGGCGGGGGGCACAGATACGCAGTATTTT. The chain couples TRBV18 to TRBJ2-3, with TRBD2 matching over 7 bases. Unmatched junction bases numbered 3, after V lost 2 bases and J lost 1 base. Germline values: CDR1 KGHSH, CDR2 LQKENI. CDR3 length: 15 amino acids.

The sample holds one count of this clone. The rearrangement links TRBV24-1 to TRBJ2-1, with D tentatively TRBD2 (5 bases). Trimming removed 8 bases at V and 6 bases at J, with 13 bases between. The CDR3 runs 13 residues. Germline CDR1 and CDR2: KGHDR and SFDVKD. In DNA, the CDR3 is TGTGCCACCACTGGGCGAGGGAGCAATGAGCAGTTCTTC. Protein sequence: CATTGRGSNEQFF.

The chain employs TRBV21-1 and TRBJ1-2. TRBV21-1 is a pseudogene locus. CDR3 length: 14 residues. The DNA of the CDR3 is TGTGCCAGCAGCAAAGTCCGGGTCAACTATGGCTACACCTTC. It is translated as CASSKVRVNYGYTF.

This clone has just a few counts. The chain carries TRBV5-4 and TRBJ1-1; 8 bases are shared with TRBD1. This CDR3 comprises 15 residues. Germline values: CDR1 SGHNT, CDR2 YYREEE (reference sequence). Unmatched junction bases numbered 5, after V lost 3 bases and J lost 1 base. CDR3 sequence reads: CASSWQGAENTEAFF. DNA for the CDR3: TGTGCCAGCAGCTGGCAGGGGGCAGAGAACACTGAAGCTTTCTTT.

J is TRBJ2-2 and V is TRBV30; TRBD2 matches at 8 bases. V gave up 2 bases and J gave up 4 bases; unmatched junction bases: 6. Germline CDR1 reads GTSNPN; CDR2 reads SVGIG (reference sequence). This CDR3 is built from 15 residues. CDR3 region: CAWSPGGAGTGELFF. The CDR3 nucleotides read TGTGCCTGGAGTCCGGGGGGGGCGGGCACCGGGGAGCTGTTTTTT.

This chain uses TRBV9 with TRBJ2-7; TRBD1 matches 9 bases. Losses at the gene ends were 3 bases for V and 4 bases for J; bases not matched to a gene: 5. Germline V lookup: CDR1 SGDLS, CDR2 YYNGEE. CDR3 length: 14 amino acids. CDR3 amino acids: CASSGGQGGYEQYF. In DNA form, the CDR3 reads TGTGCCAGCAGCGGGGGACAGGGAGGTTACGAGCAGTACTTC.

The chain carries TRBV5-8 and TRBJ1-3, with unresolved D. The CDR3 is 16 amino acids. Between the trimmed V and J ends, which lost 1 base and 1 base, there was a span of 12 bases. Germline loops: CDR1 SGHTS, CDR2 YDEGEE. In DNA form, the CDR3 reads TGTGCCAGCAGCTTGTTCGGCCGAGGATCTGGAAACACCATATATTTT. Translating it yields CASSLFGRGSGNTIYF.

The gene calls are TRBV10-3 and TRBJ1-1, with TRBD1 matching over 7 bases. J was trimmed by 1 base and V by 5 bases; bases with no gene match: 4. Germline CDR1 ENHRY, CDR2 SYGVKD. This CDR3 comprises 14 residues. CDR3 amino acids: CAISNRGKNTEAFF. CDR3 nucleotides: TGTGCCATCAGTAACAGGGGAAAGAACACTGAAGCTTTCTTT.

The J gene is TRBJ2-1, the V gene TRBV27; a weak D match, TRBD1 (6 bases). The CDR3 sequence is 14 residues long. The germline V gene has CDR1 MNHEY and CDR2 SMNVEV (reference sequence). With 10 bases removed from V and 6 bases from J, the gap between germline ends came to 19 bases. CDR3 sequence (DNA): TGTGCCACTCTACGGACAGCCAGGGGCAATGAGCAGTTCTTC. Translating gives CATLRTARGNEQFF.

About this clone: The same CDR3 also results from other DNA sequences found in this sample. The V and J genes are TRBV15 and TRBJ2-1; 7 bases are shared with TRBD1. This CDR3 has 15 residues. Germline CDR1 reads LNHNV; CDR2 reads YYDKDF (reference sequence). V lost 5 bases, J lost 4 bases, and 8 bases stayed unmatched. CDR3 residues: CATSGRDSTYNEQFF. In DNA, the CDR3 is TGTGCCACCAGCGGCCGGGACAGCACGTACAATGAGCAGTTCTTC.

The CDR3 DNA sequence: TGCGCCAGCAGCCAAGATGGACAGATCTCTAACTATGGCTACACCTTC. It yields the protein CASSQDGQISNYGYTF. The chain has TRBV4-1 and TRBJ1-2; a weak D match, TRBD1 (6 bases). The CDR3 spans 16 residues. Germline CDR1 reads MGHRA; CDR2 reads YSYEKL. The V end lost 0 bases, the J end lost 0 bases, and 11 bases lay between the germline ends.

The chain is built from TRBV11-2 and TRBJ1-2; D may be TRBD1 (6 bases). Germline CDR1 and CDR2: SGHAT and FQNNGV. Trimming stripped 2 bases from V and 5 bases from J, with 18 bases between. The CDR3 has 16 amino acids. CDR3 residues: CASSLWGGGQWYGYTF. The CDR3 DNA is TGTGCCAGCAGCTTATGGGGAGGGGGGCAGTGGTATGGCTACACCTTC. The full variable domain, with the rest looked up from reference TRBV11-2 and TRBJ1-2, is EAGVAQSPRYKIIEKRQSVAFWCNPISGHATLYWYQQILGQGPKLLIQFQNNGVVDDSQLPKDRFSAERLKGVDSTLKIQPAKLEDSAVYLCASSLWGGGQWYGYTFGSGTRLTVV.

The chain carries TRBV9 and TRBJ2-7; D possibly corresponds to TRBD1 (6 bases). The germline gives CDR1 SGDLS, CDR2 YYNGEE. V shed 0 bases and J shed 3 bases, with 10 bases lying between them. The CDR3 has 14 residues. The CDR3 nucleotides are TGTGCCAGCAGCGTAGCTTTACAGGGCTACGAGCAGTACTTC. Protein sequence: CASSVALQGYEQYF.

The chain combines TRBV28 with TRBJ1-2; D uncertain. V lost 5 bases, J lost 4 bases, and 14 bases lay in between. The CDR3 is 14 amino acids. Germline CDR1 is MDHEN and CDR2 is SYDVKM. Written as DNA, the CDR3 is TGTGCCAGCAGTCCATCTTCCAGGTCCTATGGCTACACCTTC. Translation: CASSPSSRSYGYTF.

The CDR3 nucleotides read TGCGCCAGCAGCTACCGGACAGCTGGGGCCAACGTCCTGACTTTC. Translating gives CASSYRTAGANVLTF. The chain couples TRBV5-1 to TRBJ2-6; the D gene is possibly TRBD1 (6 bases). This CDR3 spans 15 amino acids. V dropped 3 bases and J dropped 2 bases, with 9 bases sitting between them. Germline V gives CDR1 SGHRS, CDR2 YFSETQ.

The chain couples TRBV27 to TRBJ2-3, with TRBD2 matching over 13 bases. V lost 6 bases and J lost 7; bases outside the gene matches: 4. The CDR3 length is 14 residues. The germline V gene encodes CDR1 MNHEY and CDR2 SMNVEV (reference sequence). This chain's CDR3 is CASRRTSGSYTQYF. In DNA form, the CDR3 reads TGTGCCAGCAGACGGACTAGCGGGAGTTATACGCAGTATTTT.

V is TRBV2 and J is TRBJ2-4, with D maybe TRBD2 (5 bases). The CDR3 extends over 13 amino acids. The germline gives CDR1 SNHLY, CDR2 FYNNEI. V dropped 5 bases and J dropped 7 bases, with 12 bases sitting between them. The CDR3 loop reads CASSKSPGNIQYF. CDR3 nucleotide sequence: TGTGCCAGCAGTAAAAGCCCGGGGAACATTCAGTACTTC.

CDR3 protein: CASSLKQGVGEAFF. CDR3 in DNA: TGTGCCAGCAGCCTTAAACAGGGAGTGGGCGAAGCTTTCTTT. This chain links TRBV11-2 with TRBJ1-1; a possible D gene is TRBD1 (6 bases). Germline loops: CDR1 SGHAT, CDR2 FQNNGV. CDR3 length equals 14 residues. Trimming shortened V by 5 bases and J by 8 bases, and 18 bases separated the two germline ends.

The chain combines TRBV28 with TRBJ2-2, with D perhaps matching TRBD1 (5 bases). From germline, CDR1 is MDHEN and CDR2 SYDVKM. The V end was cut by 6 bases, the J end by 2 bases, with 7 bases between. This CDR3 region has 13 residues. Written as DNA, the CDR3 is TGTGCCAGCAGGGGGCGTAACACCGGGGAGCTGTTTTTT. Translated, it gives CASRGRNTGELFF.

The chain has TRBV6-5 and TRBJ1-1; perhaps TRBD1 as D (5 bases). The CDR3 extends over 13 amino acids. The germline CDR1 and CDR2 sequences are MNHEY and SVGAGI. Trimming removed 7 bases from V and 2 bases from J, with 11 bases in between. The CDR3 here is CASTPTANTEAFF. In nucleotides, the CDR3 is TGTGCCAGCACCCCGACAGCAAACACTGAAGCTTTCTTT.

The chain links TRBV7-2 to TRBJ1-1, with D unresolved. The CDR3 sequence is 11 residues long. Between the trimmed V and J ends, which lost 5 bases and 7 bases, there was a span of 8 bases. Looked up from germline, CDR1 is SGHTA and CDR2 is FQGNSA. CDR3 sequence (DNA): TGTGCCAGCAGCCCCCAACTTGAAGCTTTCTTT. This sequence encodes CASSPQLEAFF.